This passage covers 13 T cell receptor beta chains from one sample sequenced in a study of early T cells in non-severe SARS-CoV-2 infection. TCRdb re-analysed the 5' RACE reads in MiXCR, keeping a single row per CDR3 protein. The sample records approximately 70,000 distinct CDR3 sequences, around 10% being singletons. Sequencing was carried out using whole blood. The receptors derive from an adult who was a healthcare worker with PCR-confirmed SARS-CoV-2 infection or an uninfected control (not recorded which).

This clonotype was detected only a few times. The CDR3 DNA follows: TGTGCCAGCAGTTTTCTCCTAGACCCTAGCACAGATACGCAGTATTTT. Translation: CASSFLLDPSTDTQYF. The rearrangement links TRBV27 to TRBJ2-3, with D unresolved. The CDR3 extends over 16 amino acids. CDR1 and CDR2 (germline): MNHEY, SMNVEV (reference sequence). Between the trimmed V and J ends, which lost 3 bases and 0 bases, there was a span of 13 bases.

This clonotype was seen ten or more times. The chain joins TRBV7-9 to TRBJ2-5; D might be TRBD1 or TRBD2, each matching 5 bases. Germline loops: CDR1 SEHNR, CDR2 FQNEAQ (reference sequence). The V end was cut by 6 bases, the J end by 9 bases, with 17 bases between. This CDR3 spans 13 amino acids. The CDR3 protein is CASSPRGPGAQYF. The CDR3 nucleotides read TGTGCCAGCAGTCCACGGGGACCCGGGGCCCAGTACTTC.

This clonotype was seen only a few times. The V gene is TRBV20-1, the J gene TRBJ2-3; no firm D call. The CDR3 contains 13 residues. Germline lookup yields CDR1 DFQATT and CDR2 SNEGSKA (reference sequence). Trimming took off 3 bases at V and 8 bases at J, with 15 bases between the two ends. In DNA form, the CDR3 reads TGCAGTGCTAGGCGTTTAAGCACTGGTACGCAGTATTTT. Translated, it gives CSARRLSTGTQYF.

CDR3 residues: CASRPDRDAYGYTF. For the CDR3, the DNA is TGTGCCAGCAGACCCGACCGGGACGCCTATGGCTACACCTTC. The chain carries TRBV6-6 and TRBJ1-2; D perhaps matches TRBD1 (5 bases). Germline V gene lookup returns CDR1 MNHNY and CDR2 SVGAGI (reference sequence). V lost 6 bases and J lost 4, with 15 bases in between. The CDR3 loop spans 14 amino acids.

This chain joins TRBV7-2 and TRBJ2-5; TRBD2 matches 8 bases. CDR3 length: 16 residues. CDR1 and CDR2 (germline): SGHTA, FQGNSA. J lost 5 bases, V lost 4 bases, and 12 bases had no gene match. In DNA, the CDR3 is TGTGCCAGCAGCTCCCCCACGGGAGGGAGGTGGGAGACCCAGTACTTC. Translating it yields CASSSPTGGRWETQYF.

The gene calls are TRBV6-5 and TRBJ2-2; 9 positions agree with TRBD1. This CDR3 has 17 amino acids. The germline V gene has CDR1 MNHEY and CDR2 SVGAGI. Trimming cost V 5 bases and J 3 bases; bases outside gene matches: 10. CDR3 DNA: TGTGCCAGCAGTACCTTCCCCGGGACAGGGTACACCGGGGAGCTGTTTTTT. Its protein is CASSTFPGTGYTGELFF.

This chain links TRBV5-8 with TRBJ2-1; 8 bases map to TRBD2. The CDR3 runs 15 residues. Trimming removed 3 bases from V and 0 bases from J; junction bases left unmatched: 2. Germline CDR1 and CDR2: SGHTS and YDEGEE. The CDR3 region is CASSSGLASYNEQFF. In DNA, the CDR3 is TGTGCCAGCAGCTCCGGACTAGCCTCCTACAATGAGCAGTTCTTC.

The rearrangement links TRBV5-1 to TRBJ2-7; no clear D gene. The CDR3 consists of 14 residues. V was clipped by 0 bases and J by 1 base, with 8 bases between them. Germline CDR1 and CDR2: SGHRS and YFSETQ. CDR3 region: CASSLGLDSYEQYF. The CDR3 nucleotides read TGCGCCAGCAGCTTGGGGCTAGATTCCTACGAGCAGTACTTC.

The DNA of the CDR3 is TGTGCCAGCACTCCGACGAGCTCCTACGAGCAGTACTTC. The encoded protein is CASTPTSSYEQYF. This chain connects TRBV12-3 or TRBV12-4 to TRBJ2-7; D is unresolved. Trimming removed 7 bases at V and 0 bases at J, with 10 bases between. The CDR3 sequence is 13 residues long.

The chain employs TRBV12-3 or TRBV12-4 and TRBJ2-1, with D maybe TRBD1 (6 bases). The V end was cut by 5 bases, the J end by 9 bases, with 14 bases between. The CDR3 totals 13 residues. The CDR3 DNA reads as TGTGCCAGCAGTAAAAACAGGGTAGGTGAGCAGTTCTTC. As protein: CASSKNRVGEQFF.

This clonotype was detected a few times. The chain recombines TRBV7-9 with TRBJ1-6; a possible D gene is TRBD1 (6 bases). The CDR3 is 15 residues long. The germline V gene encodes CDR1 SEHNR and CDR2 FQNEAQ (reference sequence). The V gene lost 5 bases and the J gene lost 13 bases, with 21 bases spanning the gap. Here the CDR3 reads CASSPHDRSTHPLHF. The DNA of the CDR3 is TGTGCCAGCAGCCCCCATGACAGGTCCACTCACCCCCTCCACTTT.

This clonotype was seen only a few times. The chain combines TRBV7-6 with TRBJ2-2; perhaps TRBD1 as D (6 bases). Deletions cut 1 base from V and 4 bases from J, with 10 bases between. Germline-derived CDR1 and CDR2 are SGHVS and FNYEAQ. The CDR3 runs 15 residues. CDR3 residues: CASSLDRAGTGELFF. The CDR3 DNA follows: TGTGCCAGCAGCTTAGACAGGGCTGGCACCGGGGAGCTGTTTTTT.

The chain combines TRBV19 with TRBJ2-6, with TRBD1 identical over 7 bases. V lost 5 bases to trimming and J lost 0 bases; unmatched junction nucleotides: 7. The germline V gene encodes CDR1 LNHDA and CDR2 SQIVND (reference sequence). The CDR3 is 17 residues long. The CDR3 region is CASSWTGPSSGANVLTF. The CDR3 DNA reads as TGTGCCAGTAGTTGGACAGGCCCGAGCTCTGGGGCCAACGTCCTGACTTTC.